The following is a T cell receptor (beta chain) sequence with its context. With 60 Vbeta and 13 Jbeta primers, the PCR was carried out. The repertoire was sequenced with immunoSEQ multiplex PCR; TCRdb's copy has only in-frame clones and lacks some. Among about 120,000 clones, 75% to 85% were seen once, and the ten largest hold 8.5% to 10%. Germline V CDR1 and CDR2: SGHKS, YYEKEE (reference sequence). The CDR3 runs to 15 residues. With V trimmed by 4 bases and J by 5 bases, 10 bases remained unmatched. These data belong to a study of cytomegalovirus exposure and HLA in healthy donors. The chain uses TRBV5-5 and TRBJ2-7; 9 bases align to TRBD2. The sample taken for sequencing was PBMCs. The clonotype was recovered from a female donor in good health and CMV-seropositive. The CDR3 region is CASSASSGMWDEQYF. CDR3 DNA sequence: TGTGCCAGCAGCGCGTCTAGCGGGATGTGGGACGAGCAGTACTTC.